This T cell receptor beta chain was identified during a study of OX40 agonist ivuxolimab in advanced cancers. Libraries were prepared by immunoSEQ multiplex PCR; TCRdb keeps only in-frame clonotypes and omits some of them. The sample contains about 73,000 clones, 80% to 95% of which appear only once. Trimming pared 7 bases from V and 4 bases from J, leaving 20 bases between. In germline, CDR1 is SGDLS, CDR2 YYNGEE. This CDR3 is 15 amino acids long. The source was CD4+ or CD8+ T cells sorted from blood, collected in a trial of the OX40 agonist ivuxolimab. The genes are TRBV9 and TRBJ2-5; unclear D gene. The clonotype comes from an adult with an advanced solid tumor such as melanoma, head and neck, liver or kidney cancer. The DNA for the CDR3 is TGTGCCAGCGTACGTGGGTCGGGCCTCGTAGAGACCCAGTACTTC. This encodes CASVRGSGLVETQYF.